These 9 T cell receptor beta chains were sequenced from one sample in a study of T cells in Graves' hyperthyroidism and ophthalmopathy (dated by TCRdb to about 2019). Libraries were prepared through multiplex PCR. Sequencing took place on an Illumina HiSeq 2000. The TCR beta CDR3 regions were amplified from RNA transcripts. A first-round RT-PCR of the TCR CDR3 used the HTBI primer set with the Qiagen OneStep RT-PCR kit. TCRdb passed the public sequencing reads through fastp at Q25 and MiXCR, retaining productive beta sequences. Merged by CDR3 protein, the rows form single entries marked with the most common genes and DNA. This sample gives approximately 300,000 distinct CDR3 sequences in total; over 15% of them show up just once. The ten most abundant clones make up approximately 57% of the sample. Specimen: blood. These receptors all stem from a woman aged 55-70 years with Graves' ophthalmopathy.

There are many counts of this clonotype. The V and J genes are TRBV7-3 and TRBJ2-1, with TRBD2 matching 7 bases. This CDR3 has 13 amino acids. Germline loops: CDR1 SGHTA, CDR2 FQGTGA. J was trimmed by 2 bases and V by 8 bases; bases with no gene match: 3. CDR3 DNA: TGTGCCAGCGCGGGAGTCACCTACAATGAGCAGTTCTTC. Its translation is CASAGVTYNEQFF.

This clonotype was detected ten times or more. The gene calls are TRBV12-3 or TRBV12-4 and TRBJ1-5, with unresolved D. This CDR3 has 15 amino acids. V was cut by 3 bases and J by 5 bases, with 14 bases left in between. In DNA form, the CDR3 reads TGTGCCAGCAGTTTCGGCGATAGAGGTGATCAGCCCCAGCATTTT. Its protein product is CASSFGDRGDQPQHF.

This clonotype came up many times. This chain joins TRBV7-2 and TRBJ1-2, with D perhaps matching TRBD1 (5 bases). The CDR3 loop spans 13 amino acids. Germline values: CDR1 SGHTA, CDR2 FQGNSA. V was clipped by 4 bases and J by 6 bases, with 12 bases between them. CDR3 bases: TGTGCCAGCAGCTCCCCGCTAGGGGATGGCTACACCTTC. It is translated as CASSSPLGDGYTF.

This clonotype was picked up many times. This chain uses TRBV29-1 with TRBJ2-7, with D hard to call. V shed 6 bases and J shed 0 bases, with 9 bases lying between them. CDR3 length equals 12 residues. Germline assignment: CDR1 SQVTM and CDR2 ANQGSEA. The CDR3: CSVSTDSYEQYF. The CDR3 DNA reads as TGCAGCGTCTCGACGGACTCCTACGAGCAGTACTTC.

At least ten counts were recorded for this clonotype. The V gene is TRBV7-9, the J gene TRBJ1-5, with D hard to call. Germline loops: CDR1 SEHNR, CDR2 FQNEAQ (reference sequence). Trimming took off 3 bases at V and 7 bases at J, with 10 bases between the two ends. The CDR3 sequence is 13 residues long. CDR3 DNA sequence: TGTGCCAGCAGCTTGGGCAGAAGCCAGCCCCAGCATTTT. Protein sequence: CASSLGRSQPQHF.

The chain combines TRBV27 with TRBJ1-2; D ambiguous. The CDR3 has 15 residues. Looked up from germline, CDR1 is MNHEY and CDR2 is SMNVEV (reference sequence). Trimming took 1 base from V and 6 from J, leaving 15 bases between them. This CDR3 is CASSLYPLRGDGYTF. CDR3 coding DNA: TGTGCCAGCAGTTTATACCCCTTGAGAGGTGATGGCTACACCTTC.

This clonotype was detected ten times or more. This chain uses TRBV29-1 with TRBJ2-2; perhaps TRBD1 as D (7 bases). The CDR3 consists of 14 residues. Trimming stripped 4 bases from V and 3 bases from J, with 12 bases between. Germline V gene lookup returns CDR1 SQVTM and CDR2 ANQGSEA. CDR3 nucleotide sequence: TGCAGCGTTGGACAGGGAGGCTACACCGGGGAGCTGTTTTTT. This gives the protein CSVGQGGYTGELFF.

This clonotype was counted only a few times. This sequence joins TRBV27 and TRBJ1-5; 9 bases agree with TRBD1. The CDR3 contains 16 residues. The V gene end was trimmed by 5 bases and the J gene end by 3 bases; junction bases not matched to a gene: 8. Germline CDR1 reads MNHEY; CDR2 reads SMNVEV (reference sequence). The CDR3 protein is CASSAGTGSYNQPQHF. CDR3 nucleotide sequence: TGTGCCAGCAGTGCCGGGACAGGGTCTTACAATCAGCCCCAGCATTTT.

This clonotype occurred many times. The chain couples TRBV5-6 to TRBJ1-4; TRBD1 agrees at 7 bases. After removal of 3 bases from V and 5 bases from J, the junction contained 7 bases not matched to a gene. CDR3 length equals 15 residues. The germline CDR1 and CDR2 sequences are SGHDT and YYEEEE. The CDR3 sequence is CASSYRQGQNEKLFF. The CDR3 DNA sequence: TGTGCCAGCAGCTACCGACAGGGTCAAAATGAAAAACTGTTTTTT.